This T cell receptor (beta chain) comes out of a study of control samples from healthy donors and cancer patients. Profiled with immunoSEQ multiplex PCR; TCRdb holds only in-frame clones, not every one. This sample has 100,000 to 150,000 clones, with less than 90% found just once. V lost 3 bases and J lost 3, with 11 bases in between. The CDR3 loop spans 14 amino acids. Germline CDR1 KGHSH, CDR2 LQKENI. The chain combines TRBV18 with TRBJ1-2, with a tentative D call TRBD1 (5 bases). The clonotype comes from a man in his late teens or twenties in good health. The specimen was blood. CDR3 DNA: TGTGCCAGCTCACCTCCCGGGGACTACTATGGCTACACCTTC. Translation: CASSPPGDYYGYTF.